This record covers a single T cell receptor beta chain. This sample stems from a study of blood T cell repertoires in COVID-19. In the study overall: The United States, Italy and Spain supplied acute and convalescent COVID-19 samples. T cells, B-cell-depleted T cells, or PBMCs provided the cDNA or gDNA that served as material.

Profiled with immunoSEQ multiplex PCR; TCRdb holds only in-frame clones, not every one. The table has 110,000 or so clones, just under 90% seen once. The origin of this receptor is a woman aged 45-59 years with acute or convalescent COVID-19. The sequenced material came from peripheral blood.

Written as DNA, the CDR3 is TGTGCCAGCAGCCTTAGCGGGAGCCTCTACAATGAGCAGTTCTTC. This codes for CASSLSGSLYNEQFF. The V and J genes are TRBV11-3 and TRBJ2-1, with 9 bases identical to TRBD2. The CDR3 loop spans 15 amino acids. CDR1 and CDR2 (germline): SGHNT, YENEEA. V lost 5 bases to trimming and J lost 3 bases; unmatched junction nucleotides: 5.